This T cell receptor (beta chain) came from a study of OX40 agonist ivuxolimab in advanced cancers. Overall study findings and caveats: Compared with others, partial responders at 0.1-3.0 mg/kg displayed clonal expansion among the lowest. Some patients without response likewise showed low normalized clonal expansion.

The method was immunoSEQ multiplex PCR; TCRdb's version includes in-frame clones alone and lacks a portion of them. The sample holds over 35,000 clones, 75% to 85% seen once. For this clone: Its cognate antigen is unknown.

CDR1 and CDR2 (germline): SEHNR, FQNEAQ (reference sequence). This CDR3 spans 14 amino acids. The V and J ends lost 5 bases and 6 bases, in that order; junction bases with no gene match: 6. The receptor's source is an adult with an advanced solid tumor such as melanoma, head and neck, liver or kidney cancer. The chain employs TRBV7-9 and TRBJ2-1; 8 bases match TRBD1. The sequences come from CD4+ or CD8+ T cells sorted from blood, collected in a trial of the OX40 agonist ivuxolimab. CDR3 protein: CASSGQGRGNEQFF. For the CDR3, the DNA is TGTGCCAGCAGCGGACAGGGACGGGGCAATGAGCAGTTCTTC.